Sequencing of this T cell receptor (beta chain) was carried out in a study of cytomegalovirus exposure and HLA in healthy donors. This CDR3 has 14 residues. The germline V gene encodes CDR1 MDHEN and CDR2 SYDVKM. V lost 4 bases and J 6 bases, leaving 15 bases between the germline ends. Primers: 60 Vbeta forward and 13 Jbeta reverse. Data came from immunoSEQ multiplex PCR; TCRdb stores just in-frame clones and leaves some out. This table holds 150,000 to 200,000 clones, roughly 65% found once. This clonotype was obtained from a man between 18 and 35 years old in good health and CMV-seropositive. V is TRBV28 and J is TRBJ1-2, with D possibly matching TRBD1 (5 bases). Specimen: PBMCs. The CDR3 sequence is CASSYSGAPDGYTF. DNA of the CDR3: TGTGCCAGCAGTTATAGCGGGGCGCCGGATGGCTACACCTTC.